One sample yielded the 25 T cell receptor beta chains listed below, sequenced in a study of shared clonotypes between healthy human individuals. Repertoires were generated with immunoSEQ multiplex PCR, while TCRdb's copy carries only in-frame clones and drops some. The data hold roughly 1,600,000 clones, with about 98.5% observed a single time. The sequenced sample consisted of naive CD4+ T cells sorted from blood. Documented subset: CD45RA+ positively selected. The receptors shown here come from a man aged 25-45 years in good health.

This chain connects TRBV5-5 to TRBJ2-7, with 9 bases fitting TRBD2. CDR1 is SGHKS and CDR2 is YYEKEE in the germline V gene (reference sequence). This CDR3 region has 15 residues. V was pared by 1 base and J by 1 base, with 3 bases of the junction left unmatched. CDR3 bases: TGTGCCAGCAGCTTGAGGCGGGAGGGTTCCTACGAGCAGTACTTC. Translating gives CASSLRREGSYEQYF.

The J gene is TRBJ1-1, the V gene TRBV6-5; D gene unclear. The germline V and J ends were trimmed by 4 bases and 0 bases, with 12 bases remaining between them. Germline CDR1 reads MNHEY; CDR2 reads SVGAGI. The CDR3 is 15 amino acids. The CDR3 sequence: CASSLRPGLNTEAFF. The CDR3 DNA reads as TGTGCCAGCAGTTTACGGCCCGGATTGAACACTGAAGCTTTCTTT.

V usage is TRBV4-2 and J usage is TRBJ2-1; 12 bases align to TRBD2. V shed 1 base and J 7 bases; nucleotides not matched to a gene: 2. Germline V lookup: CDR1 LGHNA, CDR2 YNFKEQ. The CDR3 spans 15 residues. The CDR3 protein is CASSQGLAGGNEQFF. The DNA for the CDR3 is TGTGCCAGCAGCCAAGGCCTAGCGGGAGGGAATGAGCAGTTCTTC.

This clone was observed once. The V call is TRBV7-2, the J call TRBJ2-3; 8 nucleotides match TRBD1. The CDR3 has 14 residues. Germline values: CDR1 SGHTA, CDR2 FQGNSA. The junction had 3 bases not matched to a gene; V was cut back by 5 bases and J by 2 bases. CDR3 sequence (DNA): TGTGCCAGCAGCGACAGGGGTTACACAGATACGCAGTATTTT. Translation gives CASSDRGYTDTQYF.

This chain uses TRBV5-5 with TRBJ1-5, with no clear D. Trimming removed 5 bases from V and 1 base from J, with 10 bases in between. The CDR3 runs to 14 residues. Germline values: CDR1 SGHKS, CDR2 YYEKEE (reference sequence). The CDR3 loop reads CASRRSGSNQPQHF. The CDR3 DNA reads TGTGCCAGCAGGAGATCCGGGAGCAATCAGCCCCAGCATTTT.

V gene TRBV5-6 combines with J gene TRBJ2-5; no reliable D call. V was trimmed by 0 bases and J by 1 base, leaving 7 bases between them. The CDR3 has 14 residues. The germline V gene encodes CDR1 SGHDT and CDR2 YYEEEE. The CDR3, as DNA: TGTGCCAGCAGCTTGGTACGGCCCCAAGAGACCCAGTACTTC. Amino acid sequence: CASSLVRPQETQYF.

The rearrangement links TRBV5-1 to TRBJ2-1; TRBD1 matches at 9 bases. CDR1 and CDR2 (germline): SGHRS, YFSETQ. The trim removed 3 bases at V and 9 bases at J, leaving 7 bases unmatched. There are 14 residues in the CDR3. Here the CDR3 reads CASSWGQGLREQFF. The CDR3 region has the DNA TGCGCCAGCAGCTGGGGACAGGGCCTTCGTGAGCAGTTCTTC.

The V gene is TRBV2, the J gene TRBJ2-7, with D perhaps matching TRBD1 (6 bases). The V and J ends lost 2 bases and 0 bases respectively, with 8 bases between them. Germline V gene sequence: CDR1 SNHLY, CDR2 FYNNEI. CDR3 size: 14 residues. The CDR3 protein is CASSETDSSYEQYF. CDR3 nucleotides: TGTGCCAGCAGTGAAACGGACAGCTCCTACGAGCAGTACTTC.

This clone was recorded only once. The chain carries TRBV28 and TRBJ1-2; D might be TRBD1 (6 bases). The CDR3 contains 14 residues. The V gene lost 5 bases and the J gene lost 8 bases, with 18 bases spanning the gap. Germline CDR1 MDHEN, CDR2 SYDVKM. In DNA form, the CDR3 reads TGTGCCAGCAGTGCCACCTCAGGGGTAAACGGCTACACCTTC. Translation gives CASSATSGVNGYTF.

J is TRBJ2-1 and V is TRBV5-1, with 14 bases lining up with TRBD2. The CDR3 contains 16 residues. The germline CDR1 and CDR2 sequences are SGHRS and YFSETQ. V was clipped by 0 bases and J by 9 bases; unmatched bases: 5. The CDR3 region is CASSLALGLAGVEQFF. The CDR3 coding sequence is TGCGCCAGCAGCTTGGCCCTGGGACTAGCGGGAGTTGAGCAGTTCTTC.

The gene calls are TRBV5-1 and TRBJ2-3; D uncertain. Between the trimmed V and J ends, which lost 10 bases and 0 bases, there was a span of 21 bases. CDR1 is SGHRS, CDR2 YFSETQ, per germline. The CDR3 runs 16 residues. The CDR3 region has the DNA TGCGCCTCGGTGATAAGTGGATTCACTAGCACAGATACGCAGTATTTT. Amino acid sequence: CASVISGFTSTDTQYF.

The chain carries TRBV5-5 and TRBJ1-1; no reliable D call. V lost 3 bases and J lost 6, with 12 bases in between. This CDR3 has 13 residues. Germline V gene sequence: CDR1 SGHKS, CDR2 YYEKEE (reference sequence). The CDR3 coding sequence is TGTGCCAGCAGCTCCGCGACTGGGGCTGAAGCTTTCTTT. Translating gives CASSSATGAEAFF.

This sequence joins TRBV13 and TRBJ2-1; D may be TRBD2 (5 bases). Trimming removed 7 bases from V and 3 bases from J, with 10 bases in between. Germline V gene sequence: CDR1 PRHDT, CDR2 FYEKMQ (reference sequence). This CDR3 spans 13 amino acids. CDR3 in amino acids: CASTSGIYNEQFF. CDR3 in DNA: TGTGCCAGCACTTCCGGGATCTACAATGAGCAGTTCTTC.

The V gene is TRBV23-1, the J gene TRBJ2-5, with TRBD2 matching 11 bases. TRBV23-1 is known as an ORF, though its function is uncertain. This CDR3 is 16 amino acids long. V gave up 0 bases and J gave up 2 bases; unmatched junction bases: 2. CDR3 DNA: TGCGCCAGCAGTCAATCTCTAGCGGGAGGTCAAGAGACCCAGTACTTC. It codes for CASSQSLAGGQETQYF.

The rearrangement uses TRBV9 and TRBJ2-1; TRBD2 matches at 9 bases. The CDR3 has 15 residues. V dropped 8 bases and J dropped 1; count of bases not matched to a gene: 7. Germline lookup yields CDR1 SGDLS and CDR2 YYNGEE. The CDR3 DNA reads TGTGCCAGTGGCGGACTAGCGACGTCCTACAATGAGCAGTTCTTC. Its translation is CASGGLATSYNEQFF.

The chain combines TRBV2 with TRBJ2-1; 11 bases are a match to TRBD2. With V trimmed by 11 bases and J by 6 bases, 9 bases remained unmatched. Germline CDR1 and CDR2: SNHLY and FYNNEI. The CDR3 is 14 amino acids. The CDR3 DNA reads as TGTGCCGCGGGACTAGCGGAACTGTCCAATGAGCAGTTCTTC. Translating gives CAAGLAELSNEQFF.

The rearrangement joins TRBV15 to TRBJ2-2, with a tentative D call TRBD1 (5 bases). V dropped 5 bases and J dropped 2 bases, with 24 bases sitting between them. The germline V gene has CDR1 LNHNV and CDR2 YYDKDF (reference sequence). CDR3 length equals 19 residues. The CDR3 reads CATSLELEWGRHNTGELFF. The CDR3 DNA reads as TGTGCCACCAGCTTAGAGTTGGAGTGGGGCAGGCATAACACCGGGGAGCTGTTTTTT.

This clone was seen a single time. CDR3 sequence reads: CASSLSGSKDTQYF. The DNA for the CDR3 is TGTGCCAGCAGTTTAAGCGGGAGTAAAGATACGCAGTATTTT. The J gene is TRBJ2-3, the V gene TRBV28, with TRBD2 matching 8 bases. The CDR3 length is 14 residues. Per germline, CDR1 MDHEN and CDR2 SYDVKM. Trimming at V came to 2 bases and at J to 5 bases, leaving 3 bases not matched to a gene. The whole variable domain, remainder taken from reference TRBV28 and TRBJ2-3, is DVKVTQSSRYLVKRTGEKVFLECVQDMDHENMFWYRQDPGLGLRLIYFSYDVKMKEKGDIPEGYSVSREKKERFSLILESASTNQTSMYLCASSLSGSKDTQYFGPGTRLTVL.

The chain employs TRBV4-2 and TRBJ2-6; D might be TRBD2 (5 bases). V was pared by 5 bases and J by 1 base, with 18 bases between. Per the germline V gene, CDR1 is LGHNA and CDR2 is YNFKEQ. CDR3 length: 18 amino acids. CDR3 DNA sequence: TGTGCCAGCAGCTTGTTTCGGACTTCCGGATCTGGGGCCAACGTCCTGACTTTC. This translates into CASSLFRTSGSGANVLTF.

For the CDR3, the DNA is TGCGCCAGCAGCCTTGACAGGGACCTCGGGCAGTTCTTC. Amino acid sequence: CASSLDRDLGQFF. The chain employs TRBV5-1 and TRBJ2-1; 7 nucleotides line up with TRBD1. The CDR3 has 13 residues. The V gene end was trimmed by 4 bases and the J gene end by 12 bases; junction bases not matched to a gene: 10. The germline CDR1 and CDR2 sequences are SGHRS and YFSETQ.

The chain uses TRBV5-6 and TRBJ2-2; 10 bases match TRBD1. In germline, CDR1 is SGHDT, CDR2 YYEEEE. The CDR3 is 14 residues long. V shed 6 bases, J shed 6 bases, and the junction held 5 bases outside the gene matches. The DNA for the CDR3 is TGTGCCAGCATTCGACAGGGGGCGCCCGGGGAGCTGTTTTTT. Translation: CASIRQGAPGELFF.

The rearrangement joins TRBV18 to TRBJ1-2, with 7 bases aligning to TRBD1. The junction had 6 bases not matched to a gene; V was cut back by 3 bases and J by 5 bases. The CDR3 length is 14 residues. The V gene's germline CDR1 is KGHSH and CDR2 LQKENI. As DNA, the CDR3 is TGTGCCAGCTCACCTATTGACAGGGAATATGGCTACACCTTC. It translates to CASSPIDREYGYTF.

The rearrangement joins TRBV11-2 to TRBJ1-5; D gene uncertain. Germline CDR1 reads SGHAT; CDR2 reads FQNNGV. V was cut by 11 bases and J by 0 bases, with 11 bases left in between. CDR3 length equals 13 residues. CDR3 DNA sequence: TGTGCCTGCGCCAGCAATAGCAATCAGCCCCAGCATTTT. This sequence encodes CACASNSNQPQHF.

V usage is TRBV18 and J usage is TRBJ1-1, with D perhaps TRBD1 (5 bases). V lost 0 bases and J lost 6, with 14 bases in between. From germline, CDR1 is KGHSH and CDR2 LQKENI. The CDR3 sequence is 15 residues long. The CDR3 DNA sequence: TGTGCCAGCTCACCACCGGGGGGTTGGACCCCTGAAGCTTTCTTT. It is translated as CASSPPGGWTPEAFF.

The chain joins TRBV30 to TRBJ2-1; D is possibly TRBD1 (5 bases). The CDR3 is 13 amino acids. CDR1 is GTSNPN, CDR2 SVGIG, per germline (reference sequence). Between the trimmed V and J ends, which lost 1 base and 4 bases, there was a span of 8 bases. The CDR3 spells CAWSGQLYNEQFF. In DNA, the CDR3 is TGTGCCTGGAGTGGACAGCTATACAATGAGCAGTTCTTC. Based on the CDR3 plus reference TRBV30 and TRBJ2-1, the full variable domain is SQTIHQWPATLVQPVGSPLSLECTVEGTSNPNLYWYRQAAGRGLQLLFYSVGIGQISSEVPQNLSASRPQDRQFILSSKKLLLSDSGFYLCAWSGQLYNEQFFGPGTRLTVL.